These 3 T cell receptor beta chains came from one sample sequenced in a study of T cells in Graves' hyperthyroidism and ophthalmopathy. Amplification of TCR beta CDR3 regions used RNA as the template. TCR CDR3 underwent first-round RT-PCR with the HTBI primer set. TCRdb re-analysed the multiplex PCR reads in MiXCR, keeping a single row per CDR3 protein. Seen here are fewer than 350,000 distinct CDR3 sequences, roughly an eighth observed once, and the top ten hold roughly 7.9%. The sequencing sample was made of blood. The receptors were gathered from a woman in her thirties or forties with Graves' hyperthyroidism.

This clonotype was counted at least ten times. This chain links TRBV2 with TRBJ1-5, with D maybe TRBD1 (6 bases). CDR1 and CDR2 from the germline V gene are SNHLY and FYNNEI. The V gene lost 9 bases and the J gene lost 4 bases, with 7 bases spanning the gap. This CDR3 region has 11 residues. The CDR3 is CASGQNQPQHF. For the CDR3, the DNA is TGTGCCAGTGGACAGAATCAGCCCCAGCATTTT.

This clonotype has a count of ten or more. The chain uses TRBV19 and TRBJ1-4; the D is unclear. CDR3 length equals 14 residues. V dropped 5 bases and J dropped 0 bases, with 7 bases sitting between them. Germline loops: CDR1 LNHDA, CDR2 SQIVND (reference sequence). CDR3 in DNA: TGTGCCAGTAGTCCGACTGCAACTAATGAAAAACTGTTTTTT. This codes for CASSPTATNEKLFF.

This clonotype was seen ten or more times. The J gene is TRBJ2-3, the V gene TRBV6-2 or TRBV6-3, with TRBD1 matching 9 bases. Germline loops: CDR1 MNHEY, CDR2 SVGEGT. Trimming at V came to 5 bases and at J to 6 bases, leaving 6 bases not matched to a gene. The CDR3 length is 14 residues. CDR3: CASSIQGAVDTQYF. CDR3 DNA sequence: TGTGCCAGCAGTATACAGGGGGCGGTGGATACGCAGTATTTT.